The T cell receptor beta chain under discussion was sequenced for a study of cytomegalovirus exposure and HLA in healthy donors. The CDR3 is 14 residues long. Per germline, CDR1 KGHSH and CDR2 LQKENI. Trimming removed 6 bases from V and 4 bases from J, with 15 bases in between. The PCR employed 60 Vbeta primers together with 13 Jbeta primers. The method was immunoSEQ multiplex PCR; TCRdb's version includes in-frame clones alone and lacks a portion of them. This table has about 220,000 clones, about 74% appearing once. This clone showed up just a few times. The chain links TRBV18 to TRBJ1-1; D gene unclear. The sample was PBMCs. The origin of this receptor is a woman aged 25-40 years in good health and CMV-seronegative. The CDR3 DNA sequence: TGTGCCAGCTCCGTTGGACTAGAGGGCACTGAAGCTTTCTTT. Translated, it gives CASSVGLEGTEAFF. The whole variable domain, remainder taken from reference TRBV18 and TRBJ1-1, is NAGVMQNPRHLVRRRGQEARLRCSPMKGHSHVYWYRQLPEEGLKFMVYLQKENIIDESGMPKERFSAEFPKEGPSILRIQQVVRGDSAAYFCASSVGLEGTEAFFGQGTRLTVV.